Sequencing of this TCR beta chain was carried out in a study of CD8 T cells in ankylosing spondylitis. General study points: Disease-linked clones proved CD8+ and comparatively uncommon in peripheral blood. Ankylosing spondylitis blood seemed to carry a telltale TCR beta motif made of several highly homologous variants. Reported data indicate significant enrichment of disease-linked clones within matched ankylosing spondylitis synovial fluid.

Construction of TCR beta libraries was performed using quantitative 5'-RACE with molecular barcodes. TCRdb re-called the 5' RACE reads through MiXCR, storing one row per CDR3 protein. Of approximately 150,000 distinct CDR3 sequences in the sample, around a third were seen once. The CDR3 covers 15 residues. V dropped 3 bases and J dropped 1 base, with 12 bases sitting between them. A remark on this clonotype: Its antigen remains unidentified.

V usage is TRBV12-3 or TRBV12-4 and J usage is TRBJ2-5; tentative D call: TRBD2 (6 bases). Source material: synovial fluid, either unsorted or a sorted T cell fraction (not recorded which). The clonotype comes from a male donor with ankylosing spondylitis. Written as DNA, the CDR3 is TGTGCCAGCAGTTTTTACGTAGCGGCCCAAGAGACCCAGTACTTC. Translating it yields CASSFYVAAQETQYF.